The rows below give T cell receptor beta chains drawn from one sample of a study of PD-1 blockade in classical Hodgkin lymphoma. This table comes from immunoSEQ multiplex PCR, and its TCRdb copy is limited to in-frame clones, with some not included. The sample yields some 100,000 clones, approximately 94% seen once. The sequencing here drew on peripheral blood mononuclear cells (PBMCs), taken before the fourth cycle of nivolumab. These receptors originate from a human donor with classical Hodgkin lymphoma. The CDR3 runs from the conserved cysteine through the conserved F or W. The D gene is left open where the match is weak. Clone size is shown for a subset of rows, as once, few, many or a class of expanded clone.

>TRBV7-2|-|16|-|TRBJ1-1
CASSPGRAGVNTEAFF
TGTGCCAGCAGCCCGGGGAGGGCAGGCGTGAACACTGAAGCTTTCTTT
>TRBV7-9|-|13|-|TRBJ2-1
CASSYDTRGEQFF
TGTGCCAGCAGCTACGACACCCGGGGTGAGCAGTTCTTC
>TRBV19|-|14|-|TRBJ1-5
CASSIPPPGQPQHF
TGTGCCAGTAGTATCCCGCCCCCTGGGCAGCCCCAGCATTTT
>TRBV4-2|-|18|TRBD2|TRBJ2-3
CASSQVVGGGRWSDTQYF
TGTGCCAGCAGCCAAGTCGTCGGCGGGGGTCGATGGTCCGATACGCAGTATTTT
>TRBV19|-|14|TRBD1|TRBJ2-1
CASRQDREYNEQFF
TGTGCCAGTAGACAGGACAGGGAATACAATGAGCAGTTCTTC
>TRBV30|-|14|-|TRBJ1-5
CAWRGPGLNQPQHF
TGTGCCTGGAGGGGACCAGGGTTAAATCAGCCCCAGCATTTT
>TRBV28|-|18|-|TRBJ2-1
CASSLFSGAGESYNEQFF
TGTGCCAGCAGTTTATTTAGCGGTGCTGGGGAATCCTACAATGAGCAGTTCTTC
>TRBV29-1|-|14|-|TRBJ2-1
CSVEASPNVNEQFF
TGCAGCGTTGAAGCCAGCCCTAATGTAAATGAGCAGTTCTTC
>TRBV4-1|-|21|-|TRBJ2-1
CASSQKGAPGLLTFSYNEQFF
TGCGCCAGCAGCCAAAAGGGGGCGCCGGGACTCCTAACCTTTTCCTACAATGAGCAGTTCTTC
>TRBV6-1|-|13|-|TRBJ2-5
CASSGEFQETQYF
TGTGCCAGCAGTGGTGAGTTCCAAGAGACCCAGTACTTC
>TRBV11-2|-|14|-|TRBJ2-3
CASSLLRGRDTQYF
TGTGCCAGCAGCCTGCTCCGGGGGAGAGATACGCAGTATTTT
>TRBV2|-|16|TRBD2|TRBJ2-7
CASSEGSSGRLYEQYF
TGTGCCAGCAGTGAAGGAAGTAGCGGGAGACTTTACGAGCAGTACTTC
>TRBV5-6|-|16|-|TRBJ2-7
CASSLGYSIMAGEQYF
TGTGCCAGCAGCTTGGGCTATTCTATAATGGCTGGCGAGCAGTACTTC
>TRBV9|-|16|-|TRBJ2-3
CASSPRSPSGTDTQYF
TGTGCCAGCAGCCCGAGAAGTCCTAGCGGCACAGATACGCAGTATTTT
>TRBV29-1|few|14|-|TRBJ1-1
CSVEVPRASTEAFF
TGCAGCGTTGAAGTTCCCAGGGCGAGCACTGAAGCTTTCTTT
>TRBV30|-|13|TRBD1|TRBJ1-2
CALGTGFNYGYTF
TGTGCCTTGGGGACAGGGTTCAACTATGGCTACACCTTC
>TRBV2|few|18|TRBD2|TRBJ2-5
CASSEPPSGGSYQETQYF
TGTGCCAGCAGTGAACCTCCTAGCGGGGGGTCGTACCAAGAGACCCAGTACTTC
>TRBV27|-|11|-|TRBJ2-1
CATLWANEQFF
TGTGCCACCCTCTGGGCCAATGAGCAGTTCTTC
>TRBV11-2|-|15|TRBD2|TRBJ2-7
CASSPLAGVAREQYF
TGTGCCAGCAGCCCCTTAGCGGGAGTAGCCCGCGAGCAGTACTTC
>TRBV30|few|13|TRBD1|TRBJ1-1
CAWSVMTTGEAFF
TGTGCCTGGAGTGTAATGACGACAGGGGAAGCTTTCTTT
>TRBV7-9|-|13|-|TRBJ2-7
CASSALFAYEQYF
TGTGCCAGCAGCGCGTTGTTCGCCTACGAGCAGTACTTC
>TRBV25-1|-|13|-|TRBJ1-2
CASSEGKAYGYTF
TGTGCCAGCAGTGAAGGGAAAGCCTATGGCTACACCTTC